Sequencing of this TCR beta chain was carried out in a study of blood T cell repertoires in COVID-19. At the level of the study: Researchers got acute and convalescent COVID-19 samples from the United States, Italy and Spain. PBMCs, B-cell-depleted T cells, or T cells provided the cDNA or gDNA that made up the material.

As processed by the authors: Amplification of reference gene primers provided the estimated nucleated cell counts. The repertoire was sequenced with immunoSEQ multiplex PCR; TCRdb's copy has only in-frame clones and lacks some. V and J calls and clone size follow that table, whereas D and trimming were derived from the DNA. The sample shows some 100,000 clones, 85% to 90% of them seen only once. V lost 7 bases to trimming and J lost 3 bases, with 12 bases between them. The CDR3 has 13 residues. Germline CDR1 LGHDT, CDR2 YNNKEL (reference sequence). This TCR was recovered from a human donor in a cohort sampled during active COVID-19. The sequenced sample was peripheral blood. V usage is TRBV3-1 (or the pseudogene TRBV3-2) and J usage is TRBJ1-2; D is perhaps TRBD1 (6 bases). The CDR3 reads CASTLGGYYGYTF. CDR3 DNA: TGTGCCAGCACCCTAGGGGGTTACTATGGCTACACCTTC.